A selection of T cell receptor beta chains follows, all from one sample in a study of shared clonotypes between healthy human individuals. TCRdb's copy holds only in-frame clones and misses some; the assay was immunoSEQ multiplex PCR. Among roughly 1 million clones listed, 65% to 80% were seen once. The sequencing input was memory CD4+ T cells sorted from blood. These TCRs come from a man aged 18 to 29 in good health. Each CDR3 is given with its conserved first and last residue. The D gene is left open where the match is weak. Rows give clone size only sometimes, using once, few, many, or a class for an expanded clone.

v_gene: TRBV19
abundance: once
d_gene: NA
j_gene: TRBJ1-2
CDR3nt: TGTGCCAGTAGTAGGGACGACTACTATGGCTACACCTTC
CDR3aa: CASSRDDYYGYTF

v_gene: TRBV28
abundance: few
d_gene: TRBD1
j_gene: TRBJ1-4
CDR3nt: TGTGCCAGTAGACAGGGGCCTGAAAAACTGTTTTTT
CDR3aa: CASRQGPEKLFF

v_gene: TRBV7-2
abundance: NA
d_gene: NA
j_gene: TRBJ1-2
CDR3nt: TGTGCCAGCAGCTTCAACGGCGGGGGGTACGGCTACACCTTC
CDR3aa: CASSFNGGGYGYTF

v_gene: TRBV9
abundance: few
d_gene: NA
j_gene: TRBJ2-7
CDR3nt: TGTGCCAGCAGCCCACGTTACCGGGACAATTACGAGCAGTACTTC
CDR3aa: CASSPRYRDNYEQYF

v_gene: TRBV11-2
abundance: NA
d_gene: TRBD1
j_gene: TRBJ1-1
CDR3nt: TGTGCCAGCAGCTTAGATGGGACAGGTACTGAAGCTTTCTTT
CDR3aa: CASSLDGTGTEAFF

v_gene: TRBV30
abundance: few
d_gene: NA
j_gene: TRBJ2-3
CDR3nt: TGTGCCTGGAGTGTACAAGGGACTAGCACAGATACGCAGTATTTT
CDR3aa: CAWSVQGTSTDTQYF

v_gene: TRBV28
abundance: NA
d_gene: NA
j_gene: TRBJ1-5
CDR3nt: TGTGCCAGCAGTTCCTTTCGCGCAGGGCATAGCAATCAGCCCCAGCATTTT
CDR3aa: CASSSFRAGHSNQPQHF

v_gene: TRBV19
abundance: NA
d_gene: NA
j_gene: TRBJ1-1
CDR3nt: TGTGCCAGTAGTATTACTCGCTCCGAAGGTCGGGCTTTCTTT
CDR3aa: CASSITRSEGRAFF

v_gene: TRBV27
abundance: NA
d_gene: TRBD1
j_gene: TRBJ2-7
CDR3nt: TGTGCCAGCAGTTCCCGGGACAGGGGGTTCCTGGAGCAGTACTTC
CDR3aa: CASSSRDRGFLEQYF

v_gene: TRBV2
abundance: NA
d_gene: NA
j_gene: TRBJ1-2
CDR3nt: TGTGCCAGCAGCTTCGAGACATCCTCGACTGGCTACACCTTC
CDR3aa: CASSFETSSTGYTF

v_gene: TRBV5-1
abundance: NA
d_gene: NA
j_gene: TRBJ1-1
CDR3nt: TGCGCCAGCAGCCTGGTCGAGGCCATGAACACTGAAGCTTTCTTT
CDR3aa: CASSLVEAMNTEAFF

v_gene: TRBV28
abundance: few
d_gene: NA
j_gene: TRBJ1-2
CDR3nt: TGTGCCAGCAGCCGCTATGGCTACACCTTC
CDR3aa: CASSRYGYTF

v_gene: TRBV7-9
abundance: NA
d_gene: NA
j_gene: TRBJ2-7
CDR3nt: TGTGCCAGCAGCTCCTCGGGACCCAGAGGGCAGTACTTC
CDR3aa: CASSSSGPRGQYF

v_gene: TRBV7-6
abundance: NA
d_gene: TRBD1
j_gene: TRBJ1-6
CDR3nt: TGTGCCAGCAGCTTAAGGGGGCCCGGGACAGGGGGGTCACCCCTCCACTTT
CDR3aa: CASSLRGPGTGGSPLHF

v_gene: TRBV7-7
abundance: NA
d_gene: NA
j_gene: TRBJ2-2
CDR3nt: TGTGCTAGAGCTAGGGGTGGATATAGTGGGAACACCGGGGAGCTGTTTTTT
CDR3aa: CARARGGYSGNTGELFF

v_gene: TRBV5-1
abundance: NA
d_gene: TRBD2
j_gene: TRBJ2-3
CDR3nt: TGCGCCAGCACCCTACTAGCGGGGTCAGATACGCAGTATTTT
CDR3aa: CASTLLAGSDTQYF

v_gene: TRBV5-1
abundance: NA
d_gene: NA
j_gene: TRBJ2-5
CDR3nt: TGCGCCAGCAGCTTGAGGGCTAGCGCGCAAGAGACCCAGTACTTC
CDR3aa: CASSLRASAQETQYF

v_gene: TRBV28
abundance: NA
d_gene: TRBD1
j_gene: TRBJ1-3
CDR3nt: TGTGCCAGCAGTTTCCCGACAGGGGGCGGCTCTGGAAACACCATATATTTT
CDR3aa: CASSFPTGGGSGNTIYF

v_gene: TRBV18
abundance: NA
d_gene: TRBD1
j_gene: TRBJ2-1
CDR3nt: TGTGCCAGCTCACCACCGAGTGGGACAGCCTACAATGAGCAGTTCTTC
CDR3aa: CASSPPSGTAYNEQFF

v_gene: TRBV6-5
abundance: NA
d_gene: NA
j_gene: TRBJ2-7
CDR3nt: TGTGCCAGCAGAGGTGGGATCTCCTACGAGCAGTACTTC
CDR3aa: CASRGGISYEQYF

v_gene: TRBV7-2
abundance: once
d_gene: NA
j_gene: TRBJ2-2
CDR3nt: TGTGCCAGCAGCTTCAAGGTCACCGGGGAGCTGTTTTTT
CDR3aa: CASSFKVTGELFF

v_gene: TRBV30
abundance: NA
d_gene: TRBD1
j_gene: TRBJ1-2
CDR3nt: TGTGCCTGGAGAGAAAAGGACAGGGCCTATGGCTACACCTTC
CDR3aa: CAWREKDRAYGYTF

v_gene: TRBV2
abundance: few
d_gene: NA
j_gene: TRBJ1-5
CDR3nt: TGTGCCAGCAGTCCACGGGGGAATCAGCCCCAGCATTTT
CDR3aa: CASSPRGNQPQHF

v_gene: TRBV9
abundance: NA
d_gene: NA
j_gene: TRBJ2-7
CDR3nt: TGTGCCAGCAGCGTAGGTACAGGGCCCTACGAGCAGTACTTC
CDR3aa: CASSVGTGPYEQYF

v_gene: TRBV7-7
abundance: NA
d_gene: NA
j_gene: TRBJ2-7
CDR3nt: TGTGCTAGCAGCTTAGACTGGTCAGCCCCGCAGTACTTC
CDR3aa: CASSLDWSAPQYF

v_gene: TRBV30
abundance: NA
d_gene: NA
j_gene: TRBJ1-5
CDR3nt: TGTGCCTGGAATATGAACAGGGATCAGCCCCAGCATTTT
CDR3aa: CAWNMNRDQPQHF

v_gene: TRBV5-6
abundance: NA
d_gene: NA
j_gene: TRBJ1-1
CDR3nt: TGTGCCAGCAGCCAGGGTGACAAGAACACTGAAGCTTTCTTT
CDR3aa: CASSQGDKNTEAFF

v_gene: TRBV10-3
abundance: NA
d_gene: NA
j_gene: TRBJ1-1
CDR3nt: TGTGCCATCAGTGACCGGGTGTCAAACACTGAAGCTTTCTTT
CDR3aa: CAISDRVSNTEAFF

v_gene: TRBV7-2
abundance: NA
d_gene: NA
j_gene: TRBJ1-6
CDR3nt: TGTGCCAGCAGCCAACTTCGATGGGGAGGTCGGTCACCCCTCCACTTT
CDR3aa: CASSQLRWGGRSPLHF

v_gene: TRBV6-5
abundance: once
d_gene: NA
j_gene: TRBJ2-7
CDR3nt: TGTGCCAGCAGTCAAGGCGGTGGGCCGGGTTACTTC
CDR3aa: CASSQGGGPGYF

v_gene: TRBV7-2
abundance: NA
d_gene: TRBD2
j_gene: TRBJ2-7
CDR3nt: TGTGCCAGCAGCTTATTTATTGTAGCGGGAGCCCTCTCCTACGAGCAGTACTTC
CDR3aa: CASSLFIVAGALSYEQYF